This paragraph covers one T cell receptor (beta chain) sequence. Its antigen remains unknown. This sample is part of a study of metastatic and nonmetastatic thyroid tumors. As for the study in general: Malignant thyroid and benign thyroid patients provided blood and tumor or nodule tissue whose repertoires were compared.

Among the patients, none had received any treatment before thyroid surgery. Original processing notes: In papillary thyroid cancer, a distant-metastasis classifier was built using CDR3 differences across clinicopathological groups. TCRdb reassembled clones from the PCR reads with MiXCR. TCRdb's processing, not the authors', yielded these V and J calls. Here the sample spans thousands of clones, roughly 24% being singletons. Whole-study findings and limits: Relative to benign nodules, malignant thyroid tumors were reportedly characterized by significantly elevated TCR beta diversity in blood and tumor.

The germline V and J ends were trimmed by 8 bases and 2 bases, with 18 bases remaining between them. This CDR3 is 15 amino acids long. Germline lookup yields CDR1 MNHEY and CDR2 SVGEGT. Sequencing was done on a sample of tumor tissue. The source is a female donor with papillary thyroid cancer or a benign thyroid nodule (not recorded which). Some clones in this sample may be carry-over from other donors' samples. The J gene is TRBJ1-1, the V gene TRBV6-2 or TRBV6-3; D gene unclear. The CDR3 protein is CASQIGGLQNTEAFF. CDR3 bases: TGTGCCAGCCAGATCGGAGGCCTCCAAAACACTGAAGCTTTCTTT.